Here is one T cell receptor (beta chain) with its context. The antigen remains undetermined. The data stem from a study of T-cell memory formation after mild COVID-19. Study overall: The TCR clusters were mostly specific to one donor. The study, taken as a whole, reports: Later expanders leaned toward CD4+, whereas clones contracting from day 15 to 85 were balanced CD4/CD8. CD4+ contracting clones were mainly CM and EM; CD8+ ones, EMRA.

TCRdb ran MiXCR on the 5' RACE reads and lists one entry per CDR3 protein. The profile shows approximately 250,000 distinct CDR3 sequences, roughly 17% of them singletons. The receptor comes from a man between 18 and 29 years old who had mild COVID-19 (a few samples of this study predate the infection). Cell type and time point are not known. The sequenced material came from PBMCs or a T cell subset sorted from them (not recorded which).

CDR3 DNA sequence: TGCGCCAGCAGCACTTTCCCGGGAACAAGCTCTGGGGCCAACGTCCTGACTTTC. It is translated as CASSTFPGTSSGANVLTF. This chain connects TRBV5-1 to TRBJ2-6; maybe TRBD2 (5 bases). Trimming removed 4 bases from V and 0 bases from J, with 17 bases in between. CDR3 length equals 18 residues. CDR1 is SGHRS, CDR2 YFSETQ, per germline.